Listed here are 20 T cell receptor beta chains from one sample, sequenced in a study of early stage breast cancer tumors. The data were produced by immunoSEQ multiplex PCR, yet TCRdb's version contains in-frame clones alone and is incomplete. The sample carries about 1,500 clones, approximately 80% recorded once. Input material: normal breast tissue next to the tumor. The receptor set was obtained from a person aged 45 to 59 with breast cancer.

The chain joins TRBV6-5 to TRBJ2-7, with D uncertain. Germline V lookup: CDR1 MNHEY, CDR2 SVGAGI. The V end lost 6 bases, the J end lost 3 bases, and 12 bases lay between the germline ends. The CDR3 length is 13 residues. CDR3 nucleotides: TGTGCCAGCAGAACTTCACTGGACTACGAGCAGTACTTC. It yields the protein CASRTSLDYEQYF.

V and J are TRBV18 and TRBJ2-3; D unclear. Between the trimmed V and J ends, which lost 5 bases and 2 bases, there was a span of 14 bases. The germline CDR1 and CDR2 sequences are KGHSH and LQKENI. The CDR3 consists of 15 residues. CDR3 bases: TGTGCCAGCTCAAAGGGTCTAGAAAACACAGATACGCAGTATTTT. This sequence encodes CASSKGLENTDTQYF. The full variable domain, completed using reference TRBV18 and TRBJ2-3, is NAGVMQNPRHLVRRRGQEARLRCSPMKGHSHVYWYRQLPEEGLKFMVYLQKENIIDESGMPKERFSAEFPKEGPSILRIQQVVRGDSAAYFCASSKGLENTDTQYFGPGTRLTVL.

There are a few counts of this clone. The chain carries TRBV4-3 and TRBJ1-4, with a weak D call TRBD1 (5 bases). The germline gives CDR1 LGHNA, CDR2 YSLEER. V was pared by 0 bases and J by 6 bases, with 17 bases between. The CDR3 is 17 amino acids. Written as DNA, the CDR3 is TGCGCCAGCAGCCAAGAGTACGGGCAGGGTGAGGATGAAAAACTGTTTTTT. This encodes CASSQEYGQGEDEKLFF.

This clone appeared a few times. The gene calls are TRBV7-9 and TRBJ2-7, with 11 bases identical to TRBD1. Germline assignment: CDR1 SEHNR and CDR2 FQNEAQ (reference sequence). The CDR3 is 14 amino acids. The trim removed 1 base at V and 6 bases at J, leaving 2 bases unmatched. Written as DNA, the CDR3 is TGTGCCAGCAGCTTAGGCGGGACAGGGGGCGAGCAGTACTTC. Residues: CASSLGGTGGEQYF.

This clone was counted between two and nine times. This chain joins TRBV7-8 and TRBJ2-5; D gene unclear. Trimming shortened V by 1 base and J by 5 bases, and 8 bases separated the two germline ends. Germline values: CDR1 SGHVS, CDR2 FQNEAQ. There are 13 residues in the CDR3. Here the CDR3 reads CASSLGVKETQYF. DNA for the CDR3: TGTGCCAGCAGCTTAGGTGTCAAGGAGACCCAGTACTTC.

The V gene is TRBV9, the J gene TRBJ2-1, with D perhaps matching TRBD2 (5 bases). V shed 4 bases and J shed 10 bases, with 12 bases lying between them. The CDR3 runs to 12 residues. Germline assignment: CDR1 SGDLS and CDR2 YYNGEE. The CDR3 DNA reads as TGTGCCAGCAGCTTCGATAGAGGGGAGCAGTTCTTC. Its protein is CASSFDRGEQFF.

V usage is TRBV4-2 and J usage is TRBJ2-7; 8 positions agree with TRBD2. The J segment lost 5 bases and the V segment lost 1 base, leaving 7 bases of the junction unmatched. CDR3 size: 15 residues. Germline V gene lookup returns CDR1 LGHNA and CDR2 YNFKEQ. The CDR3 nucleotides read TGTGCCAGCAGCCAAGGGGGAGCGGGAGCTAACGAGCAGTACTTC. It yields the protein CASSQGGAGANEQYF.

The V and J genes are TRBV12-5 and TRBJ2-2; D remains ambiguous. Trimming removed 1 base from V and 0 bases from J, with 3 bases in between. This CDR3 is built from 14 residues. Germline V lookup: CDR1 LGHNT, CDR2 FRNRAP. The CDR3 DNA is TGTGCTAGTGGTTTGGGCACGAACACCGGGGAGCTGTTTTTT. Protein product: CASGLGTNTGELFF.

J is TRBJ2-1 and V is TRBV9; TRBD1 might be the D (5 bases). Germline lookup yields CDR1 SGDLS and CDR2 YYNGEE. The CDR3 contains 13 residues. V dropped 6 bases and J dropped 5 bases, with 12 bases sitting between them. As DNA, the CDR3 is TGTGCCAGCACCCACTCCAGGGACAATGAGCAGTTCTTC. It translates to CASTHSRDNEQFF.

This sequence joins TRBV5-6 and TRBJ1-2; D not certain. The CDR3 spans 15 residues. Per germline, CDR1 SGHDT and CDR2 YYEEEE. Trimming removed 1 base from V and 7 bases from J, with 17 bases in between. CDR3: CASSLLSVPSGGYTF. For the CDR3, the DNA is TGTGCCAGCAGCTTGCTCTCCGTCCCCTCTGGTGGCTACACCTTC.

The genes are TRBV2 and TRBJ2-3, with 9 bases that match TRBD1. Trimming at V came to 4 bases and at J to 2 bases, leaving 4 bases not matched to a gene. The CDR3 is 15 residues long. Looked up from germline, CDR1 is SNHLY and CDR2 is FYNNEI. The chain's CDR3 is CASSVGQGPTDTQYF. In DNA form, the CDR3 reads TGTGCCAGCAGTGTTGGACAGGGGCCCACAGATACGCAGTATTTT. Supplemented by reference TRBV2 and TRBJ2-3, the full variable domain reads EPEVTQTPSHQVTQMGQEVILRCVPISNHLYFYWYRQILGQKVEFLVSFYNNEISEKSEIFDDQFSVERPDGSNFTLKIRSTKLEDSAMYFCASSVGQGPTDTQYFGPGTRLTVL.

The genes are TRBV5-5 and TRBJ1-6; 7 bases line up with TRBD1. Germline V CDR1 and CDR2: SGHKS, YYEKEE (reference sequence). This CDR3 has 14 residues. The J segment lost 9 bases and the V segment lost 0 bases, leaving 3 bases of the junction unmatched. The CDR3 sequence is CASSLVQGGSPLHF. CDR3 in DNA: TGTGCCAGCAGCTTGGTTCAGGGGGGTTCACCCCTCCACTTT.

The gene calls are TRBV7-2 and TRBJ2-3; D call uncertain. The CDR3 totals 13 residues. Germline values: CDR1 SGHTA, CDR2 FQGNSA. The germline V and J ends were trimmed by 4 bases and 1 base, with 6 bases remaining between them. In DNA form, the CDR3 reads TGTGCCAGCAGCTCCCCAGGCACAGATACGCAGTATTTT. Amino acids: CASSSPGTDTQYF. The full variable domain, completed using reference TRBV7-2 and TRBJ2-3, is GAGVSQSPSNKVTEKGKDVELRCDPISGHTALYWYRQSLGQGLEFLIYFQGNSAPDKSGLPSDRFSAERTGGSVSTLTIQRTQQEDSAVYLCASSSPGTDTQYFGPGTRLTVL.

This clone has more than one count but fewer than ten. V and J are TRBV2 and TRBJ2-1; D possibly corresponds to TRBD1 (5 bases). The CDR3 extends over 18 amino acids. In germline, CDR1 is SNHLY, CDR2 FYNNEI. Trimming left V 7 bases short and J 6 bases short, with 28 bases between. The CDR3 loop is CASTLYLWKQETLNEQFF. CDR3 sequence (DNA): TGTGCCAGCACCCTGTACCTTTGGAAACAGGAAACTCTCAATGAGCAGTTCTTC. The full variable domain, with the rest looked up from reference TRBV2 and TRBJ2-1, is EPEVTQTPSHQVTQMGQEVILRCVPISNHLYFYWYRQILGQKVEFLVSFYNNEISEKSEIFDDQFSVERPDGSNFTLKIRSTKLEDSAMYFCASTLYLWKQETLNEQFFGPGTRLTVL.

The CDR3 DNA sequence: TGTGCCAGCAGTGAACTGGGGGGCAGAGAGACCCAGTACTTC. The encoded protein is CASSELGGRETQYF. The chain is built from TRBV25-1 and TRBJ2-5, with D perhaps matching TRBD1 or TRBD2 (6 bases each). The CDR3 runs to 14 residues. V lost 2 bases to trimming and J lost 4 bases, with 11 bases between them. Germline V gene data show CDR1 as MGHDK and CDR2 as SYGVNS.

V usage is TRBV2 and J usage is TRBJ2-1; D possibly corresponds to TRBD1 (5 bases). The CDR3 contains 14 residues. CDR1 and CDR2 from the germline V gene are SNHLY and FYNNEI. Trimming left V 5 bases short and J 2 bases short, with 10 bases between. The CDR3 region is CASSPQGAYNEQFF. CDR3 in DNA: TGTGCCAGCAGTCCCCAGGGTGCCTACAATGAGCAGTTCTTC.

The chain has TRBV29-1 and TRBJ2-1; a weak D match, TRBD1 (5 bases). V lost 4 bases and J 5 bases, leaving 12 bases between the germline ends. This CDR3 region has 13 residues. Per the germline V gene, CDR1 is SQVTM and CDR2 is ANQGSEA. The CDR3 DNA follows: TGCAGCGTTGGAAGGCAGGGTAACAATGAGCAGTTCTTC. Encoded protein: CSVGRQGNNEQFF.

The chain links TRBV5-4 to TRBJ2-2; possibly TRBD2 for D (6 bases). The germline V gene has CDR1 SGHNT and CDR2 YYREEE (reference sequence). V lost 4 bases and J lost 3, with 16 bases in between. CDR3 length: 16 amino acids. DNA for the CDR3: TGTGCCAGCAGCCCCAAAGGAGGGGCGGACACCGGGGAGCTGTTTTTT. Amino acid sequence: CASSPKGGADTGELFF. The full variable domain, rest sourced from reference TRBV5-4 and TRBJ2-2, is ETGVTQSPTHLIKTRGQQVTLRCSSQSGHNTVSWYQQALGQGPQFIFQYYREEENGRGNFPPRFSGLQFPNYSSELNVNALELDDSALYLCASSPKGGADTGELFFGEGSRLTVL.

V and J are TRBV7-6 and TRBJ2-3; D may correspond to TRBD1 or TRBD2 (5 bases each). The germline V gene has CDR1 SGHVS and CDR2 FNYEAQ. With 0 bases removed from V and 1 base from J, the gap between germline ends came to 5 bases. The length of the CDR3 is 14 residues. The CDR3 region is CASSLAGGTDTQYF. DNA for the CDR3: TGTGCCAGCAGCTTAGCGGGGGGCACAGATACGCAGTATTTT.

V gene TRBV20-1 combines with J gene TRBJ1-2; D remains ambiguous. The CDR3 sequence is 11 residues long. Germline V gene data show CDR1 as DFQATT and CDR2 as SNEGSKA (reference sequence). Trimming took off 3 bases at V and 7 bases at J, with 9 bases between the two ends. The CDR3 here is CSASDLGGYTF. CDR3 DNA sequence: TGCAGTGCTAGCGACTTGGGTGGCTACACCTTC.